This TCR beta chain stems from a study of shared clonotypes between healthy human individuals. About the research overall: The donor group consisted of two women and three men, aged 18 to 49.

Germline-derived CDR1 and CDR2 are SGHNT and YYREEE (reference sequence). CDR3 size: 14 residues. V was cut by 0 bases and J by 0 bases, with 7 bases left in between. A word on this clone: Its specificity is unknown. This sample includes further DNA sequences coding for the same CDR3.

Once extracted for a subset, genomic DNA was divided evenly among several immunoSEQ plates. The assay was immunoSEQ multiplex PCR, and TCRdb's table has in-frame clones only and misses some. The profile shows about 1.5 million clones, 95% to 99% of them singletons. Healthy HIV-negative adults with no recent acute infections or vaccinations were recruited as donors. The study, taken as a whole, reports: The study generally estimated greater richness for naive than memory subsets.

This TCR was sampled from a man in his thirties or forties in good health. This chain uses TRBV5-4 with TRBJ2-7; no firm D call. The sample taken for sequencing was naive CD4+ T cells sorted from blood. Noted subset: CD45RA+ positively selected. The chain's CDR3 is CASSLAGDSYEQYF. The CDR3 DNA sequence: TGTGCCAGCAGCTTGGCGGGTGACTCCTACGAGCAGTACTTC.